The 17 T cell receptor beta chains below all came from one sample that was sequenced in a study of glioma-infiltrating T cells after dendritic cell vaccination (dated by TCRdb to about 2016). Receptor libraries were prepared by the immunoSEQ multiplex PCR assay. Held by TCRdb, this immuneACCESS table contains in-frame sequences only and omits some clones. Under half of the omission traces to an unresolved V gene where checked; the cause of the rest is unknown. The sample yields roughly 85,000 clones; roughly 85% were counted once. The ten most abundant clones make up around 8% of the sample. The intended sense of this specimen's time point label: after dendritic cell vaccination, including at tumor progression/relapse. This sample comprised blood, obtained after dendritic cell vaccination. The receptors come from a human donor with glioblastoma.

The gene calls are TRBV7-7 and TRBJ1-3; D call uncertain. This CDR3 spans 13 amino acids. V was pared by 6 bases and J by 3 bases, with 9 bases between. In germline, CDR1 is SSHAT, CDR2 FNYEAQ (reference sequence). The CDR3 loop is CASSPSFGNTIYF. The CDR3 DNA reads TGTGCCAGCAGTCCCAGTTTTGGAAACACCATATATTTT.

V is TRBV4-1 and J is TRBJ1-5, with TRBD1 identical over 8 bases. The CDR3 extends over 15 amino acids. The trim removed 3 bases at V and 9 bases at J, leaving 10 bases unmatched. Germline CDR1 reads MGHRA; CDR2 reads YSYEKL. The CDR3: CASSHGQGVSGPQHF. CDR3 DNA sequence: TGCGCCAGCAGCCATGGACAGGGCGTTTCTGGGCCCCAGCATTTT.

The chain is built from TRBV7-6 and TRBJ2-7, with D unclear. Germline CDR1 reads SGHVS; CDR2 reads FNYEAQ. Deletions cut 4 bases from V and 1 base from J, with 5 bases between. The CDR3 is 12 residues long. The CDR3 reads CASSSTSYEQYF. The CDR3 region has the DNA TGTGCCAGCAGCTCCACTTCCTACGAGCAGTACTTC.

This sequence joins TRBV4-2 and TRBJ2-5; possible D gene TRBD2, 6 bases. V dropped 4 bases and J dropped 0 bases, with 18 bases sitting between them. The CDR3 is 17 residues long. Germline V gene lookup returns CDR1 LGHNA and CDR2 YNFKEQ. As DNA, the CDR3 is TGTGCCAGCAGCCGCGGGGACTCCGCCTCGGACCAAGAGACCCAGTACTTC. It is translated as CASSRGDSASDQETQYF.

The chain employs TRBV27 and TRBJ2-7; 9 bases are a match to TRBD2. V trimming: 4 bases; J trimming: 0 bases; junction bases outside the gene matches: 10. This CDR3 is built from 17 residues. The V gene's germline CDR1 is MNHEY and CDR2 SMNVEV (reference sequence). The DNA for the CDR3 is TGTGCCAGCAGTTCCCCCTTGGGTAGCGGGAGCTCCTACGAGCAGTACTTC. Encoded protein: CASSSPLGSGSSYEQYF.

This rearrangement joins TRBV5-4 to TRBJ2-3, with 8 bases fitting TRBD2. Germline lookup yields CDR1 SGHNT and CDR2 YYREEE (reference sequence). CDR3 length equals 15 residues. After removal of 0 bases from V and 8 bases from J, the junction contained 8 bases not matched to a gene. This CDR3 reads CASSLGTSSPGTQYF. The CDR3 coding sequence is TGTGCCAGCAGCTTGGGGACTAGCTCCCCGGGTACGCAGTATTTT.

This sequence joins TRBV14 and TRBJ1-2, with TRBD1 as a possible D gene (5 bases). The germline V gene has CDR1 SGHDN and CDR2 FVKESK. V was cut by 4 bases and J by 4 bases, with 13 bases left in between. This CDR3 has 14 amino acids. The CDR3 sequence is CASSPAGLSYGYTF. The CDR3 DNA is TGTGCCAGCAGCCCTGCGGGGCTGAGCTATGGCTACACCTTC.

The chain joins TRBV27 to TRBJ2-1; 13 nucleotides line up with TRBD2. Germline V gives CDR1 MNHEY, CDR2 SMNVEV (reference sequence). CDR3 length equals 16 residues. Trimming removed 4 bases from V and 4 bases from J; junction bases left unmatched: 4. CDR3 coding DNA: TGTGCCAGCAGTTGGGGACTAGCGGGACCTTACAATGAGCAGTTCTTC. This translates into CASSWGLAGPYNEQFF.

This sequence joins TRBV6-4 and TRBJ1-1; no reliable D call. CDR3 length: 14 amino acids. Trimming shortened V by 0 bases and J by 1 base, and 6 bases separated the two germline ends. Looked up from germline, CDR1 is MRHNA and CDR2 is SNTAGT. CDR3 loop: CASSDSGTNTEAFF. As DNA, the CDR3 is TGTGCCAGCAGTGACTCGGGCACGAACACTGAAGCTTTCTTT.

This sequence joins TRBV7-3 and TRBJ2-3, with 7 positions matching TRBD2. CDR3 length: 17 residues. Germline trimming cut 5 bases from V and 5 bases from J; bases unmatched to any gene: 16. Germline loops: CDR1 SGHTA, CDR2 FQGTGA. The CDR3 DNA follows: TGTGCCAGCAGCCCAGGCCCCCAGCGGGGTGGTCAAGATACGCAGTATTTT. Its translation: CASSPGPQRGGQDTQYF.

The rearrangement links TRBV4-3 to TRBJ2-1, with D possibly TRBD2 on 5 matching bases. From germline, CDR1 is LGHNA and CDR2 YSLEER. The CDR3 length is 16 residues. Trimming took 0 bases from V and 5 from J, leaving 14 bases between them. The CDR3 region has the DNA TGCGCCAGCAGCCAAGATGCTAGCCCCTCGCACAATGAGCAGTTCTTC. It translates to CASSQDASPSHNEQFF.

J is TRBJ2-7 and V is TRBV9; weak D call: TRBD2 (6 bases). The CDR3 runs to 16 residues. V was trimmed by 0 bases and J by 1 base, leaving 14 bases between them. Germline V CDR1 and CDR2: SGDLS, YYNGEE. The CDR3 sequence: CASSVAQSGESYEQYF. DNA of the CDR3: TGTGCCAGCAGCGTAGCTCAGTCGGGGGAATCCTACGAGCAGTACTTC.

The rearrangement links TRBV23-1 to TRBJ1-5; 11 bases match TRBD1. TRBV23-1 is noted as an ORF with a role that remains uncertain. J was trimmed by 0 bases and V by 5 bases; bases with no gene match: 12. The CDR3 length is 19 residues. The CDR3 here is CASSDYGTGGGGSNQPQHF. Here the CDR3 DNA reads TGCGCCAGCAGTGATTACGGGACAGGGGGGGGAGGTAGCAATCAGCCCCAGCATTTT.

In its sample, this clone was seen once. This chain joins TRBV6-6 and TRBJ2-7, with 12 positions matching TRBD1. The trim removed 5 bases at V and 6 bases at J, leaving 8 bases unmatched. Germline-derived CDR1 and CDR2 are MNHNY and SVGAGI (reference sequence). CDR3 size: 15 residues. This CDR3 reads CASSETGTGGPEQYF. CDR3 nucleotide sequence: TGTGCCAGCAGTGAGACCGGGACAGGGGGCCCCGAGCAGTACTTC.

This clone was picked up a small number of times. The V call is TRBV4-2, the J call TRBJ2-4, with D possibly TRBD2 on 7 matching bases. CDR3 size: 16 residues. The germline V gene has CDR1 LGHNA and CDR2 YNFKEQ. Between the trimmed V and J ends, which lost 0 bases and 6 bases, there was a span of 15 bases. The chain's CDR3 is CASSQEEGGGGNIQYF. The CDR3 nucleotides are TGTGCCAGCAGCCAAGAGGAGGGGGGAGGGGGAAACATTCAGTACTTC.

This chain links TRBV6-5 with TRBJ2-7; TRBD2 matches 12 bases. Trimming cost V 4 bases and J 5 bases; bases outside gene matches: 6. The germline V gene has CDR1 MNHEY and CDR2 SVGAGI. The CDR3 has 15 residues. The CDR3 DNA is TGTGCCAGCAGTTTCACGACTAGCGGGAGCGACGAGCAGTACTTC. Translating it yields CASSFTTSGSDEQYF.

The chain combines TRBV27 with TRBJ1-2; D might be TRBD1 (5 bases). Germline assignment: CDR1 MNHEY and CDR2 SMNVEV (reference sequence). The V gene lost 3 bases and the J gene lost 5 bases, with 19 bases spanning the gap. The CDR3 spans 16 residues. The CDR3 is CASSFGGAETGYGYTF. In nucleotides, the CDR3 is TGTGCCAGCAGTTTCGGGGGAGCGGAGACTGGGTATGGCTACACCTTC.